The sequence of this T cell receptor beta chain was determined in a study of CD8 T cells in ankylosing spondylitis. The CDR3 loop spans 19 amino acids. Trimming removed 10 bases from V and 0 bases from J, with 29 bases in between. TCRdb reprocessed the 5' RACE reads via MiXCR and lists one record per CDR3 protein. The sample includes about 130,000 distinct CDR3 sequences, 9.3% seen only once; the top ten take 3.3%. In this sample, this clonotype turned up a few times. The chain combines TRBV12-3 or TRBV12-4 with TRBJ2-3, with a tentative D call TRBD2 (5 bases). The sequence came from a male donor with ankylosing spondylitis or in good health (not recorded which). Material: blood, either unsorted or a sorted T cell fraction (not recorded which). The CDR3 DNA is TGTGCCATCTGTTTAGCGCCTGAGGAGGCGTGGAGGAGCACAGATACGCAGTATTTT. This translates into CAICLAPEEAWRSTDTQYF.